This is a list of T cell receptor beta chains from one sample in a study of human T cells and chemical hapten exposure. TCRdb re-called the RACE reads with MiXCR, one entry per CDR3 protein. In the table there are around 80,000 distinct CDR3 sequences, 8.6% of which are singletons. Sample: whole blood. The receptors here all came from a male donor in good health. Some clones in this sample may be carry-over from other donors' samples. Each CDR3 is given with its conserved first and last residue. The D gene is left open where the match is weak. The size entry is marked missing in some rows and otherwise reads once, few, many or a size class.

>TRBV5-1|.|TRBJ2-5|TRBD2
CASSFGLAGKETQYF
TGCGCCAGCAGCTTCGGACTAGCGGGAAAAGAGACCCAGTACTTC
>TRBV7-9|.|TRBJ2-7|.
CASSPGNSYEQYF
TGTGCCAGCAGCCCTGGAAACAGCTACGAGCAGTACTTC
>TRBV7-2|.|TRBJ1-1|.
CASSSLQGYTEAFF
TGTGCCAGCAGCTCCCTACAGGGTTACACTGAAGCTTTCTTT
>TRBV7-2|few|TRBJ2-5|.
CASSLGRGKETQYF
TGTGCCAGCAGCTTAGGTCGCGGGAAAGAGACCCAGTACTTC
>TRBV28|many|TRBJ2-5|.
CASSFRGAQETQYF
TGTGCCAGCAGTTTCAGGGGGGCCCAAGAGACCCAGTACTTC
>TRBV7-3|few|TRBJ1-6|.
CASSSGFNSPLHF
TGTGCCAGCAGCTCTGGGTTTAATTCACCCCTCCACTTT
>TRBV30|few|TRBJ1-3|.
CAWSLGGVGNTIYF
TGTGCCTGGAGTTTAGGGGGGGTTGGAAACACCATATATTTT
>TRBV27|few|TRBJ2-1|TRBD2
CASSTLTSSNNEQFF
TGTGCCAGCAGTACACTGACTAGCTCAAACAATGAGCAGTTCTTC
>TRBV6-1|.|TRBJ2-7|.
CASSEAYGYEQYF
TGTGCCAGCAGTGAAGCGTACGGTTACGAGCAGTACTTC
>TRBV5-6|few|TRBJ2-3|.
CASSLPGRTDTQYF
TGTGCCAGCAGCTTACCCGGTCGCACAGATACGCAGTATTTT
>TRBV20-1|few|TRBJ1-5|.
CSATRGNQPQHF
TGCAGTGCTACCAGGGGCAATCAGCCCCAGCATTTT
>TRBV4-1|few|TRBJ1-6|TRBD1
CASSHQDRGAYNSPLHF
TGCGCCAGCAGCCACCAAGACAGGGGAGCCTATAATTCACCCCTCCACTTT
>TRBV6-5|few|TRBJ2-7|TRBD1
CASSSYRGPYEQYF
TGTGCCAGCAGTTCTTACAGGGGTCCCTACGAGCAGTACTTC
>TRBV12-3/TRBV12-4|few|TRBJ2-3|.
CASSLTASTQYF
TGTGCCAGCAGTCTGACCGCTAGTACGCAGTATTTT
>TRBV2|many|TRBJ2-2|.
CASSRGSRDTGELFF
TGTGCCAGCAGTAGGGGGAGTCGCGACACCGGGGAGCTGTTTTTT
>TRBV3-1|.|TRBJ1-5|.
CASSRDRGRDQPQHF
TGTGCCAGCAGCCGAGACCGAGGACGTGATCAGCCCCAGCATTTT
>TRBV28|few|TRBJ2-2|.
CASQIKQTGELFF
TGTGCCAGCCAGATTAAGCAGACCGGGGAGCTGTTTTTT
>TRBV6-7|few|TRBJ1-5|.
CASSYDGSALPQHF
TGTGCCAGCAGTTACGATGGCAGCGCCCTGCCCCAGCATTTT
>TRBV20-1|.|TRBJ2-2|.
CSARALGGTSNTGELFF
TGCAGTGCTAGAGCCCTAGGGGGGACGAGTAACACCGGGGAGCTGTTTTTT
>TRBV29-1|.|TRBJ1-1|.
CSVEFRGTEAFF
TGCAGCGTTGAATTCCGTGGGACTGAAGCTTTCTTT
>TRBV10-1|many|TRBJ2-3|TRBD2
CASSRGLAGVHGDTQYF
TGCGCCAGCAGCCGGGGACTAGCGGGAGTACATGGAGATACGCAGTATTTT
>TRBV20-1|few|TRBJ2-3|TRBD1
CSAPDRVKDTDTQYF
TGCAGTGCGCCGGACAGGGTGAAGGATACAGATACGCAGTATTTT
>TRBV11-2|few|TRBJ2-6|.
CASSFVSGANVLTF
TGTGCCAGCAGCTTCGTCTCTGGGGCCAACGTCCTGACTTTC
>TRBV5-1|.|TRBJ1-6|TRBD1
CASSLGDRASPLHF
TGCGCCAGCAGCTTAGGGGACAGGGCTTCACCCCTCCACTTT
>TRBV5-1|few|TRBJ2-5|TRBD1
CASSRGQGGETQYF
TGCGCCAGCAGCAGGGGACAGGGAGGGGAGACCCAGTACTTC
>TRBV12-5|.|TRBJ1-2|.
CASGFGSKGLNYGYTF
TGTGCTAGTGGCTTTGGGTCTAAGGGCCTCAACTATGGCTACACCTTC
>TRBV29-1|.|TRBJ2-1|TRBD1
CSVAPDRGPSDEQFF
TGCAGCGTTGCCCCGGACAGGGGGCCGTCGGATGAGCAGTTCTTC
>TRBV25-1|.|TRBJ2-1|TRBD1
CAGSATTGELYEQFF
TGTGCCGGCAGTGCCACGACAGGGGAGTTGTATGAGCAGTTCTTC
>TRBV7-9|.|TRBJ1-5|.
CASSSGSYQPQHF
TGTGCCAGCAGCTCAGGGTCGTATCAGCCCCAGCATTTT
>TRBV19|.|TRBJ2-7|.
CASSPDLYEQYF
TGTGCCAGTAGTCCGGACTTGTACGAGCAGTACTTC
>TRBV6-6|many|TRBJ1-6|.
CASSYPRVGMNSPLHF
TGTGCCAGCAGTTACCCCCGGGTAGGGATGAATTCACCCCTCCACTTT
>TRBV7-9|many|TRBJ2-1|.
CASSLGGRLRALEQFF
TGTGCCAGCAGCTTAGGAGGCAGACTCCGGGCCCTTGAGCAGTTCTTC
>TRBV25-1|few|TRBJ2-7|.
CASSGDVSYEQYF
TGTGCCAGCAGTGGGGACGTTAGCTACGAGCAGTACTTC
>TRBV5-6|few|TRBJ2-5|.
CASSLAGRGQETQYF
TGTGCCAGCAGCTTGGCAGGGAGAGGCCAAGAGACCCAGTACTTC
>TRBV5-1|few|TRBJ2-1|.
CASSLTRDFYNEQFF
TGCGCCAGCAGCTTGACCAGGGATTTCTACAATGAGCAGTTCTTC
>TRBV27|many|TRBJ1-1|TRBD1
CASSTQNDRAEAFF
TGTGCCAGCAGTACGCAAAATGACAGGGCTGAAGCTTTCTTT
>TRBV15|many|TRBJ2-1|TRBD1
CATSTRQTGGHNNEQFF
TGTGCCACCAGCACCCGTCAGACAGGGGGCCATAACAATGAGCAGTTCTTC
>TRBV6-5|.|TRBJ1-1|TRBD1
CASYRGREGTEAFF
TGTGCCAGCTACAGGGGGCGCGAGGGCACTGAAGCTTTCTTT
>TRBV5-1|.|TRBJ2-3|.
CASSSDNPSTDTQYF
TGCGCCAGCAGCTCCGACAACCCTAGCACAGATACGCAGTATTTT
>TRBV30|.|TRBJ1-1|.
CAWRRTDPTEAFF
TGTGCCTGGAGGAGGACGGACCCCACTGAAGCTTTCTTT
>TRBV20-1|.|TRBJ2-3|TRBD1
CSARQGAKTDTQYF
TGCAGTGCTAGACAGGGGGCGAAGACAGATACGCAGTATTTT
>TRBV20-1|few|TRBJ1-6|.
CSARDRVAAVTPLHF
TGCAGTGCTAGAGATCGAGTCGCAGCCGTTACACCCCTCCACTTT
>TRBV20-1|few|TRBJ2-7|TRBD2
CSARERGTSGRSEQYF
TGCAGTGCTAGAGAGCGCGGGACTAGCGGGAGAAGCGAGCAGTACTTC
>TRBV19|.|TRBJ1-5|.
CASSPGGHNQPQHF
TGTGCCAGTAGTCCGGGGGGACACAATCAGCCCCAGCATTTT
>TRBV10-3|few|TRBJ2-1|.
CAISEGRSAYNEQFF
TGTGCCATCAGTGAAGGCCGGTCCGCCTACAATGAGCAGTTCTTC
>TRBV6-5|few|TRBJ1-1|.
CASSYSNTGTEAFF
TGTGCCAGCAGTTACTCGAACACGGGCACTGAAGCTTTCTTT
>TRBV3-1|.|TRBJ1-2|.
CASSQDKQATFYGYTF
TGTGCCAGCAGCCAAGATAAACAGGCCACGTTCTATGGCTACACCTTC
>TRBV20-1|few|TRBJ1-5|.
CSARSQGGQPQHF
TGCAGTGCTAGGTCCCAGGGCGGACAGCCCCAGCATTTT
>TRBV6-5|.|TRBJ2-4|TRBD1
CASSYSGTGRDKNIQYF
TGTGCCAGCAGTTACTCCGGGACAGGACGAGACAAAAACATTCAGTACTTC
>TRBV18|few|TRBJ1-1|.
CASSPSSMNTEAFF
TGTGCCAGCTCACCATCCTCAATGAACACTGAAGCTTTCTTT
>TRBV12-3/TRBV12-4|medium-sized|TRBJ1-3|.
CAGGLHSGNTIYF
TGTGCCGGCGGCCTGCACTCTGGAAACACCATATATTTT
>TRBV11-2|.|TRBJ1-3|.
CASSWGTGNTIYF
TGTGCCAGCAGTTGGGGGACTGGAAACACCATATATTTT
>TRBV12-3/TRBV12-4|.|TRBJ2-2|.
CASSFLVPGELFF
TGTGCCAGCAGTTTTCTGGTACCCGGGGAGCTGTTTTTT
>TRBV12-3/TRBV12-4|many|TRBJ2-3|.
CASSSGGASGTDTQYF
TGTGCCAGCAGCTCAGGAGGGGCTAGCGGCACAGATACGCAGTATTTT